This TCR beta chain is drawn from a study of blood T cell repertoires in COVID-19. Study background: The United States, Italy and Spain were the sources of the acute and convalescent COVID-19 samples.

Clones were read by immunoSEQ multiplex PCR, and TCRdb kept only the in-frame ones, dropping some. The table shows 200,000 or so clones, with approximately 80% occurring only once. V was pared by 7 bases and J by 2 bases, with 8 bases between. CDR3 length: 12 amino acids. Germline values: CDR1 MNHEY, CDR2 SMNVEV (reference sequence). This receptor was taken from an elderly woman with acute or convalescent COVID-19. The chain recombines TRBV27 with TRBJ1-2, with a tentative D call TRBD1 (6 bases). Input material: peripheral blood. CDR3 nucleotide sequence: TGTGCCAGCAAGAGGGGGAACTATGGCTACACCTTC. It specifies CASKRGNYGYTF.